This note documents a single TCR beta chain sequence. Its antigen is unknown. TCRdb's table, derived via immunoSEQ multiplex PCR, lists solely in-frame clones and lacks some. The table shows some 80,000 clones, with roughly 80% occurring only once. This sample was included in a study of T cell clones after liver transplantation. Study as a whole: Post-transplant blood was tracked for graft-donor-reactive T cell clones identified in a pre-transplant mixed lymphocyte reaction.

V lost 3 bases and J lost 0, with 11 bases in between. There are 15 residues in the CDR3. Germline V gene data show CDR1 as MDHEN and CDR2 as SYDVKM. Study-wide findings and caveats: Post-transplant, graft-donor-reactive CD4 TCRbeta sequences in blood dropped significantly in most of the 8 subjects. Small, mixed patient groups and varying post-transplant times limit these conclusions.

The input for sequencing was CD4+ T cells from blood, taken less than 50 months after liver transplant. The receptor's source is a human patient who received a liver transplant. Part of the T cell pool may stem from the graft donor. The V call is TRBV28, the J call TRBJ2-5; tentative D call: TRBD2 (5 bases). The CDR3 loop reads CASSLGRGYQETQYF. For the CDR3, the DNA is TGTGCCAGCAGTTTGGGTCGGGGTTACCAAGAGACCCAGTACTTC.